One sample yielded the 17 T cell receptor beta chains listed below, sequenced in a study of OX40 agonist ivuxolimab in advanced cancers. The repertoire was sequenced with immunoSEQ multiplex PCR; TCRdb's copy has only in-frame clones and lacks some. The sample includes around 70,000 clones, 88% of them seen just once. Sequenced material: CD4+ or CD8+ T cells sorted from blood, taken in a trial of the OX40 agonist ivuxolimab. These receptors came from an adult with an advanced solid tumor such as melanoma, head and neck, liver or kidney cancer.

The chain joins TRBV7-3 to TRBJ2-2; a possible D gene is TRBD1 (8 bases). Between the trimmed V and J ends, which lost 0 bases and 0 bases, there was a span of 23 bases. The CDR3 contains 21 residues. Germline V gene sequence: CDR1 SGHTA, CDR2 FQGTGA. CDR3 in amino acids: CASSLTYGQGGLRANTGELFF. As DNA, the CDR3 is TGTGCCAGCAGCTTAACATACGGACAGGGAGGGCTCAGGGCGAACACCGGGGAGCTGTTTTTT.

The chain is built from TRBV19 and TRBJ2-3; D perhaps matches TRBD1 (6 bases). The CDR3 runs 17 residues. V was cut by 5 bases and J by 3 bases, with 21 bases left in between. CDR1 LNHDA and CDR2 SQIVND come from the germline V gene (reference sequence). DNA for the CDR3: TGTGCCAGTAGTCCGAAATCCCTAGGGGGTTGGACAGATACGCAGTATTTT. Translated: CASSPKSLGGWTDTQYF.

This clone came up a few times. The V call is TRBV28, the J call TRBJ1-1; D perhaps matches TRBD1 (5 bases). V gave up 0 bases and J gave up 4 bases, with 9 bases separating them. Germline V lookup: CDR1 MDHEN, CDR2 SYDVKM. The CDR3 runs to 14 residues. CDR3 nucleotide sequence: TGTGCCAGCAGTTTATGGGGGCCCCTCACTGAAGCTTTCTTT. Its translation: CASSLWGPLTEAFF.

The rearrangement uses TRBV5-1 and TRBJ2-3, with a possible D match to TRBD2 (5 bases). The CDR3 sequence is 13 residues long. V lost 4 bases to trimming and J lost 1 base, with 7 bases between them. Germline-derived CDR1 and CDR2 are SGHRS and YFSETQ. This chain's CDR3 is CASSDGGTDTQYF. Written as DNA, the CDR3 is TGCGCCAGCAGCGACGGGGGCACAGATACGCAGTATTTT.

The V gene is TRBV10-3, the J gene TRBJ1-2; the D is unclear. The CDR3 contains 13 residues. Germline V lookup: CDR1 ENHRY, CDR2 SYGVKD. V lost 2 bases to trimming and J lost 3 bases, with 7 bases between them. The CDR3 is CAISEGGYYGYTF. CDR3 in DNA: TGTGCCATCAGTGAGGGCGGGTACTATGGCTACACCTTC.

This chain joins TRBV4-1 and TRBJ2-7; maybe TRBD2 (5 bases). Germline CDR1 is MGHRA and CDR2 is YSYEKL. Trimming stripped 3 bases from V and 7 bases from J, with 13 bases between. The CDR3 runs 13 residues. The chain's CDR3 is CASSQISGGEQYF. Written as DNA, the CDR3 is TGCGCCAGCAGCCAGATCAGCGGTGGGGAGCAGTACTTC.

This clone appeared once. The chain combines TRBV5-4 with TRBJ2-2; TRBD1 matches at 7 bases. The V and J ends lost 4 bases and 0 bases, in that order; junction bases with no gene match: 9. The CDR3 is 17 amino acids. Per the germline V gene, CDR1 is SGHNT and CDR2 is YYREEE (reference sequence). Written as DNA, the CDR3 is TGTGCCAGCAGCCCCCGACGGACAGGCGCGAACACCGGGGAGCTGTTTTTT. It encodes CASSPRRTGANTGELFF.

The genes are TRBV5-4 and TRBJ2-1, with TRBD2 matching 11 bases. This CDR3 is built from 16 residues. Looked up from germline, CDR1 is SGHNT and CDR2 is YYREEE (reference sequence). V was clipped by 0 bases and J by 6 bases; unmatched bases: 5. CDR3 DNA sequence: TGTGCCAGCAGCTTGGTCGGTAGCGGGAGGGGCAATGAGCAGTTCTTC. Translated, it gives CASSLVGSGRGNEQFF. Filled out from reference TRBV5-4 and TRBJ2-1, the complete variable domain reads ETGVTQSPTHLIKTRGQQVTLRCSSQSGHNTVSWYQQALGQGPQFIFQYYREEENGRGNFPPRFSGLQFPNYSSELNVNALELDDSALYLCASSLVGSGRGNEQFFGPGTRLTVL.

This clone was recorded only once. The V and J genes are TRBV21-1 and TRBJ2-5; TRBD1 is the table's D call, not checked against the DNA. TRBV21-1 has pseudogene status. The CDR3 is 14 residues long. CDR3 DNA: TGTGCCAGCCCTAGACAGGGCCGTTTGGAGACCCAGTACTTC. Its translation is CASPRQGRLETQYF.

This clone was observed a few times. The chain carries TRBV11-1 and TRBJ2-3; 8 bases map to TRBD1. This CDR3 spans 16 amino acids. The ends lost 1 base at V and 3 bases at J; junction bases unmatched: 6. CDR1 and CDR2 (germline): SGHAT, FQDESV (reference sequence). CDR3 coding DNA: TGTGCCAGCAGCTTAGTCCAGGGGGCGCTTACAGATACGCAGTATTTT. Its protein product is CASSLVQGALTDTQYF.

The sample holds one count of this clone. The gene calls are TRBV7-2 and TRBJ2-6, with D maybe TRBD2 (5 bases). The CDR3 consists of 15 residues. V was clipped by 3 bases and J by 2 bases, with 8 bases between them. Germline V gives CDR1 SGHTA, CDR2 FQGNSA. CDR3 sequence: CASSLGRPGANVLTF. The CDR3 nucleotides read TGTGCCAGCAGCTTGGGGAGACCTGGGGCCAACGTCCTGACTTTC.

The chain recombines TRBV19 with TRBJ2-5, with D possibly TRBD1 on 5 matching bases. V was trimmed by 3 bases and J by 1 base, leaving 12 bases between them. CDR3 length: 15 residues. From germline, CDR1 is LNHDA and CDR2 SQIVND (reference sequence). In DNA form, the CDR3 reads TGTGCCAGTAGTATGGGCAGGGCGTTCCAAGAGACCCAGTACTTC. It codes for CASSMGRAFQETQYF.

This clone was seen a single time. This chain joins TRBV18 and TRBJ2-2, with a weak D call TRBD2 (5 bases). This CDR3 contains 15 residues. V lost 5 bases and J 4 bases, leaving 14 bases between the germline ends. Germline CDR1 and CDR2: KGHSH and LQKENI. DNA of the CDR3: TGTGCCAGCTCAATAGGTCTTGGGAGCACCGGGGAGCTGTTTTTT. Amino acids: CASSIGLGSTGELFF.

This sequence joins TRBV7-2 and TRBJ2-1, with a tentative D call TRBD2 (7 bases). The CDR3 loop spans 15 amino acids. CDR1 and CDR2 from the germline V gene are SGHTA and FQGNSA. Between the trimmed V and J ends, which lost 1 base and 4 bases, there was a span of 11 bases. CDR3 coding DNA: TGTGCCAGCAGCTTAGACAGGGAGGGGTACAATGAGCAGTTCTTC. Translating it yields CASSLDREGYNEQFF.

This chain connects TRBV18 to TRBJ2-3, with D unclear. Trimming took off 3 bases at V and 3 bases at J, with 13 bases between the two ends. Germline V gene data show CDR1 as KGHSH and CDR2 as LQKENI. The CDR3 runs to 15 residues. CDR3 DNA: TGTGCCAGCTCACCGGAAGTGGGAAGAACAGATACGCAGTATTTT. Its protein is CASSPEVGRTDTQYF.

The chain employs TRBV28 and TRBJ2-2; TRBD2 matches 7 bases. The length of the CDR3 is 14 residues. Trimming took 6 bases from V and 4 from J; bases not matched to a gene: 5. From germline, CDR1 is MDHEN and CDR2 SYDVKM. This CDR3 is CASSGTTGTGELFF. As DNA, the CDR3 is TGTGCCAGCAGCGGGACTACTGGCACCGGGGAGCTGTTTTTT.

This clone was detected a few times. The CDR3 nucleotides are TGTGCCAGCAGTACCCGGACAGGGAATGGTGGCACAGATACGCAGTATTTT. Protein product: CASSTRTGNGGTDTQYF. V gene TRBV28 combines with J gene TRBJ2-3; 8 positions match TRBD1. Trimming removed 5 bases from V and 1 base from J; junction bases left unmatched: 11. The CDR3 spans 17 residues. Germline V gene lookup returns CDR1 MDHEN and CDR2 SYDVKM.